Shown below are 2 T cell receptor beta chains from a single sample sequenced in a study of regulatory T cells in long-lasting Graves disease. Time point described: persistent/refractory GD, antithyroid drugs over 5 years with positive TRAb. After RNA was extracted from PBMCs, the TCR library was made from it. With iRepertoire HTBI primers and Arm-PCR of CDR3 regions, TCR beta libraries were built. TCRdb itself ran the multiplex PCR reads through MiXCR, one entry per CDR3 protein. The repertoire has some 340,000 distinct CDR3 sequences, roughly 25% of them found once; the top ten carry around 30%. The sample was peripheral blood mononuclear cells (PBMCs), taken when the disease was refractory, from a patient treated with antithyroid drugs. The receptors stem from a woman aged 40 to 49 with Graves disease.

The V call is TRBV10-3, the J call TRBJ2-7; the D gene could be TRBD1 or TRBD2 (5 bases each). V gave up 5 bases and J gave up 2 bases, with 13 bases separating them. The V gene's germline CDR1 is ENHRY and CDR2 SYGVKD. CDR3 length equals 14 residues. CDR3 in DNA: TGTGCCATCAGTCCCCGGGACGGTGCCTACGAGCAGTACTTC. Translating gives CAISPRDGAYEQYF.

In this sample, this clonotype turned up many times. The V and J genes are TRBV3-1 and TRBJ1-1; D is unresolved. The CDR3 spans 13 residues. Germline-derived CDR1 and CDR2 are LGHDT and YNNKEL (reference sequence). With 6 bases removed from V and 8 bases from J, the gap between germline ends came to 16 bases. Written as DNA, the CDR3 is TGTGCCAGCAGTTTTGGGTCCACCGGGGAAGCTTTCTTT. Protein product: CASSFGSTGEAFF.